The entry below gives a single TCR beta chain sequence along with its context. There are 13 residues in the CDR3. V shed 1 base and J shed 8 bases, with 9 bases lying between them. In germline, CDR1 is SGHAT, CDR2 FQNNGV. Authors' methods: Estimates of nucleated cell counts were drawn from the amplification of reference gene primers. Only in-frame clones appear in the TCRdb table, and some are missing; sequencing was by immunoSEQ multiplex PCR. V and J calls plus clone size are reproduced from that table; the DNA served to infer D and trimming. The sample lists under 300,000 clones; about nine tenths were seen once. The sample belongs to a study of blood T cell repertoires in COVID-19. Study summary: Italy, Spain and the United States were the sources of the convalescent and acute COVID-19 samples. The analysed material was cDNA or gDNA that came from T cells, B-cell-depleted T cells, or PBMCs.

Sequenced sample: peripheral blood. This sequence originates from a woman aged 25 to 39 with active or convalescent COVID-19. V gene TRBV11-2 combines with J gene TRBJ1-3; D remains unclear. CDR3 region: CASSLGRRDTIYF. CDR3 in DNA: TGTGCCAGCAGCTTAGGGAGGAGAGACACCATATATTTT. The full variable domain, in which reference TRBV11-2 and TRBJ1-3 provide the parts outside the CDR3, is EAGVAQSPRYKIIEKRQSVAFWCNPISGHATLYWYQQILGQGPKLLIQFQNNGVVDDSQLPKDRFSAERLKGVDSTLKIQPAKLEDSAVYLCASSLGRRDTIYFGEGSWLTVV.